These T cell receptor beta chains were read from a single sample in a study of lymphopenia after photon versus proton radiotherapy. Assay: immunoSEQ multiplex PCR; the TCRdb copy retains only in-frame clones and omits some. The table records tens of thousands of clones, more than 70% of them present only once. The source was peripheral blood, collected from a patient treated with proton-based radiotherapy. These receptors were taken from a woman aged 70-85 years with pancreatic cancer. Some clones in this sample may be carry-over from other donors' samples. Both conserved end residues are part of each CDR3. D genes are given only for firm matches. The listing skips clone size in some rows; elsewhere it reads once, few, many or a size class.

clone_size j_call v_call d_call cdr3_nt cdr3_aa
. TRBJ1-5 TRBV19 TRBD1 TGTGCCAGTAGTACAGGACAGGGACCATATCAGCCCCAGCATTTT CASSTGQGPYQPQHF
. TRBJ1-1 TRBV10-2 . TGCGCCAGCGGGGAGAGTTGGGTGAACACTGAAGCTTTCTTT CASGESWVNTEAFF
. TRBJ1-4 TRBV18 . TGTGCCAGCTCACCACTCTCTGGGGGCGGTGAAAAACTGTTTTTT CASSPLSGGGEKLFF
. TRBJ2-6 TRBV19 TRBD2 TGTGCCAGTAGTCCAGGGCTAGCGGGAGTCTCTGGGGCCAACGTCCTGACTTTC CASSPGLAGVSGANVLTF
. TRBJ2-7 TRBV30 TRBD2 TGTGCCTGGAGTAGGACCGTCCGACTAGCTGTATACGAGCAGTACTTC CAWSRTVRLAVYEQYF
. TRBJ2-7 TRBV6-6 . TGTGCCAGCAGTCCATCGGGACAAGTCTACGAGCAGTACTTC CASSPSGQVYEQYF
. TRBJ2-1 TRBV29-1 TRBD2 TGCAGCGTTGATCCCAGCGGGAGATACTACAATGAGCAGTTCTTC CSVDPSGRYYNEQFF
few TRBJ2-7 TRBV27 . TGTGCCAGCGGGAGAGGGATGGTTCAGGAGCAGTACTTC CASGRGMVQEQYF
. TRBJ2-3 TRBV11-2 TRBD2 TGTGCCAGCAGCATCCAAGCGGGAAGCACAGATACGCAGTATTTT CASSIQAGSTDTQYF
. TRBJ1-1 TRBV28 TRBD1 TGTGCCAGCAGTGGAACCGGGACAGGGGGTCGGGCTGAAGCTTTCTTT CASSGTGTGGRAEAFF
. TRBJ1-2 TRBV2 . TGTGCCAGCAGGGAAGACAGTAATTACTTGCAATTGGGCTACACCTTC CASREDSNYLQLGYTF
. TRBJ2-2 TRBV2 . TGTGCCAGCAGCCGAACACGGACAGACACCGGGGAGCTGTTTTTT CASSRTRTDTGELFF
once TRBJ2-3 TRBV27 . TGTGCCAGCAGTCGCCGGGAGTCAGGCACAGATACGCAGTATTTT CASSRRESGTDTQYF
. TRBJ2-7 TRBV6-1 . TGTGCCAGCAGTGAGGGGGGACAAGCCTACGAGCAGTACTTC CASSEGGQAYEQYF
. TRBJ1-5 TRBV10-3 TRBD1 TGTGCCATCGGACAGGGGAGAAATCAGCCCCAGCATTTT CAIGQGRNQPQHF
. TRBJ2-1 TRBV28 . TGTGCCAGCAGTGATCAGGGGCCTTCATACAATGACAAGTTCTTC CASSDQGPSYNDKFF